The rows below give T cell receptor beta chains drawn from one sample of a study of blood T cells in healthy people across ages. Each CDR3 protein is one row after TCRdb ran MiXCR on the 5' RACE reads. This sample has about 830,000 distinct CDR3 sequences, with roughly 60% found just once. The sample was blood. These receptors were obtained from a man between 25 and 39 years old in good health. CDR3s include the opening cysteine and the closing phenylalanine or tryptophan. D genes are given only for firm matches. Only some rows state a clone size, as once, few, many or a class for expanded clones.

TRBJ1-4,TRBD1,NA,TRBV16,TGTGCCAGCACCACAGGGGGTAATGAAAAACTGTTTTTT,CASTTGGNEKLFF
TRBJ1-2,NA,NA,TRBV4-2,TGTGCCAGCAGCCAAGATGGTATCCAAGGGGTTCATGGCTACACCTTC,CASSQDGIQGVHGYTF
TRBJ2-7,TRBD1,NA,TRBV6-5,TGTGCCAGCAGTTACTCGATCTACACGGGACAGGGGCTCGACGAGCAGTACTTC,CASSYSIYTGQGLDEQYF
TRBJ1-5,TRBD1,NA,TRBV18,TGTGCCAGCTCACCTTCCTCAGGGACAGGGGGTCAGCCCCAGCATTTT,CASSPSSGTGGQPQHF
TRBJ2-3,NA,NA,TRBV28,TGTGCCAGCAATGACCAAAACACAGATACGCAGTATTTT,CASNDQNTDTQYF
TRBJ2-5,NA,NA,TRBV7-2,TGTGCCAGCAGCTTAAGTAGCCTATGGGAAGAGACCCAGTACTTC,CASSLSSLWEETQYF
TRBJ2-1,TRBD1,NA,TRBV4-1,TGCGCCAGCAGCCCTCGGACAGGGGGCGGCGATGAGCAGTTCTTC,CASSPRTGGGDEQFF
TRBJ2-7,TRBD1,few,TRBV25-1,TGTGCCAGCAGTGCGGGACAGAGCCGTACGGAGCAGTACTTC,CASSAGQSRTEQYF
TRBJ2-3,TRBD1,NA,TRBV20-1,TGCAGTGCTGGTACAGGGGCAGATACGCAGTATTTT,CSAGTGADTQYF
TRBJ1-2,TRBD1,NA,TRBV19,TGTGCCAGTAGTAAGGACAGGGAGCTCGTCTATGGCTACACCTTC,CASSKDRELVYGYTF
TRBJ1-2,NA,NA,TRBV20-1,TGCAGTGCTAGAGAGCCCGAGGGAGTCTGGTATGGCTACACCTTC,CSAREPEGVWYGYTF
TRBJ2-7,NA,few,TRBV3-1,TGTGCCAGCAGCCAACAGGTCTACGAGCAGTACTTC,CASSQQVYEQYF
TRBJ2-2,TRBD1,many,TRBV4-1,TGCGCCAGCAGCCAACCCAGACAGGGAAGAACCGGGGAGCTGTTTTTT,CASSQPRQGRTGELFF
TRBJ2-7,NA,few,TRBV12-3/TRBV12-4,TGTGCCAGCGGCCAGGGGTTATACGAGCAGTACTTC,CASGQGLYEQYF
TRBJ2-1,NA,NA,TRBV15,TGTGCCACCAGCAGTTCGGGCTACAATGAGCAGTTCTTC,CATSSSGYNEQFF
TRBJ1-2,TRBD1,NA,TRBV24-1,TGTGCCACCAGTGATTGGAAAGGACAGGGGATGAATGGCTACACCTTC,CATSDWKGQGMNGYTF
TRBJ1-2,NA,NA,TRBV18,TGTGCCAGCTCACCCGCGGTGCGCTCCTCCGAGAGCTACACCTTC,CASSPAVRSSESYTF
TRBJ1-4,NA,NA,TRBV10-3,TGTGCTGGAACAACTAATGAAAAACTGTTTTTT,CAGTTNEKLFF
TRBJ2-4,NA,NA,TRBV29-1,TGCAGCGTTGAAGACCAGGATTTCCTGGGAGAGCAGTACTTC,CSVEDQDFLGEQYF
TRBJ2-2,TRBD2,NA,TRBV27,TGTGCCAGCAGCTCTAGCGGGGGGGCCACCGGGGAGCTGTTTTTT,CASSSSGGATGELFF
TRBJ2-3,TRBD1,NA,TRBV4-2,TGTGCCAGCAGCCAAGGAGTGACAGGGGGACGCACAGATACGCAGTATTTT,CASSQGVTGGRTDTQYF
TRBJ2-6,NA,NA,TRBV2,TGTGCCAGCAGCCCCAACCGGGGGGCCAACGTCCTGACTTTC,CASSPNRGANVLTF
TRBJ2-7,TRBD1,NA,TRBV4-3,TGCGCCAGCAGCCAAGAATTAGGGACAGGGCCGGTCGAGCAGTACTTC,CASSQELGTGPVEQYF
TRBJ2-1,NA,NA,TRBV3-1,TGTGCCAGCAGCCCTTGGGGGCAGGGACTGAACAATGAGCAGTTCTTC,CASSPWGQGLNNEQFF